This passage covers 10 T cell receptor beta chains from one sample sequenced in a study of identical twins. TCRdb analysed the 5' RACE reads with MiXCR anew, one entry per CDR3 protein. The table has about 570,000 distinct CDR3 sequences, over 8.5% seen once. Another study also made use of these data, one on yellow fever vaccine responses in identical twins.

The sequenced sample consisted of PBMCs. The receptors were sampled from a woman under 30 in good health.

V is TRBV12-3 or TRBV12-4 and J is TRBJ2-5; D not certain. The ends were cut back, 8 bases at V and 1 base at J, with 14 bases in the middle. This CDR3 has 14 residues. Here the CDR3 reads CASRPYGSQETQYF. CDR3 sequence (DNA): TGTGCCAGCCGCCCCTATGGATCCCAAGAGACCCAGTACTTC.

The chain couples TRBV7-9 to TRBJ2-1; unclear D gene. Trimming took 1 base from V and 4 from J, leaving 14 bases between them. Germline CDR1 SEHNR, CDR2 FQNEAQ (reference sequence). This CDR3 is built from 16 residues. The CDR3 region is CASSLGASTIYNEQFF. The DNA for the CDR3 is TGTGCCAGCAGCTTAGGCGCCAGTACAATTTACAATGAGCAGTTCTTC.

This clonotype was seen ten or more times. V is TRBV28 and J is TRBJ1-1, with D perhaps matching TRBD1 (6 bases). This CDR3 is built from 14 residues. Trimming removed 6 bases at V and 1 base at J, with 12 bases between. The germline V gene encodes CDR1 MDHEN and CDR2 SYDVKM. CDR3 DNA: TGTGCCAGCAGCTCACCGGGACAGAACACTGAAGCTTTCTTT. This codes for CASSSPGQNTEAFF. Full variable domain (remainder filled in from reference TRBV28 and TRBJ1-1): DVKVTQSSRYLVKRTGEKVFLECVQDMDHENMFWYRQDPGLGLRLIYFSYDVKMKEKGDIPEGYSVSREKKERFSLILESASTNQTSMYLCASSSPGQNTEAFFGQGTRLTVV.

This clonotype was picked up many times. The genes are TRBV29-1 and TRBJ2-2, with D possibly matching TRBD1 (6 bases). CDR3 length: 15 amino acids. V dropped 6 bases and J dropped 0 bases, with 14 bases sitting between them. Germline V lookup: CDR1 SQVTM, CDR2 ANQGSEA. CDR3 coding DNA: TGCAGCGTCCGCACCGGGACACCGAACACCGGGGAGCTGTTTTTT. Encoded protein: CSVRTGTPNTGELFF.

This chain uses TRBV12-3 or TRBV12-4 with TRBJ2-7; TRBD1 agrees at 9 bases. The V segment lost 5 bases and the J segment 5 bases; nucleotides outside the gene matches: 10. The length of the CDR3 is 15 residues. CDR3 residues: CASSTSGTGINEQYF. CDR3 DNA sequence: TGTGCCAGCAGTACATCCGGGACAGGGATCAACGAGCAGTACTTC.

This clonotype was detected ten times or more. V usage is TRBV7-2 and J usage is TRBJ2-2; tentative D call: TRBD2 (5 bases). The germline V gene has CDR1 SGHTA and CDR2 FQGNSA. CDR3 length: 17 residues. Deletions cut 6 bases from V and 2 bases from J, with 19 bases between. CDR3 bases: TGTGCCAGCAGGGAGAGAGCCGGGAACCTAAACACCGGGGAGCTGTTTTTT. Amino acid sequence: CASRERAGNLNTGELFF. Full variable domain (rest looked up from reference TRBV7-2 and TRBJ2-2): GAGVSQSPSNKVTEKGKDVELRCDPISGHTALYWYRQSLGQGLEFLIYFQGNSAPDKSGLPSDRFSAERTGGSVSTLTIQRTQQEDSAVYLCASRERAGNLNTGELFFGEGSRLTVL.

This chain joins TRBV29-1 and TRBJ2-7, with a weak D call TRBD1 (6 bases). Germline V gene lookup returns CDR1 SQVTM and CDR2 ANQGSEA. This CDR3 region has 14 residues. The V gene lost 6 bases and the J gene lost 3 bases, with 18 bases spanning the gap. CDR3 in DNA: TGCAGCGTCTTAAACAGGGTTCAAGGCTACGAGCAGTACTTC. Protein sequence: CSVLNRVQGYEQYF.

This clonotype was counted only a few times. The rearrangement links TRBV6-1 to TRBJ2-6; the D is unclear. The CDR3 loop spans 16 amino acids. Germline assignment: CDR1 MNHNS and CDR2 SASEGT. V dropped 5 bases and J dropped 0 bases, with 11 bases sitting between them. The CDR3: CASSRTLSSGANVLTF. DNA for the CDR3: TGTGCCAGCAGTCGGACGCTAAGCTCTGGGGCCAACGTCCTGACTTTC.

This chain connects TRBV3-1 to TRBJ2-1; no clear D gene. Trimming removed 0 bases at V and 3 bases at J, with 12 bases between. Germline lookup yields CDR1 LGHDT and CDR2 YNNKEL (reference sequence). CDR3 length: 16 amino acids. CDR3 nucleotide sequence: TGTGCCAGCAGCCAAGACTCGACGACGCTCTACAATGAGCAGTTCTTC. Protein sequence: CASSQDSTTLYNEQFF.

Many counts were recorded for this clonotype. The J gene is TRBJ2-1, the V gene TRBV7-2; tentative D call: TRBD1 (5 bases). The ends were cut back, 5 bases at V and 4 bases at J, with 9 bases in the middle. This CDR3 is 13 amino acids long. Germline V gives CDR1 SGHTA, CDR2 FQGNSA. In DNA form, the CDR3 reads TGTGCCAGCAGCCAGACAGCTTACAATGAGCAGTTCTTC. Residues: CASSQTAYNEQFF.